Following are 14 T cell receptor beta chains from one sample sequenced in a study of blood T cell repertoires in COVID-19. Repertoires were generated with immunoSEQ multiplex PCR, while TCRdb's copy carries only in-frame clones and drops some. Among under 80,000 clones listed, roughly 87% were seen once. Sequencing was done on a sample of peripheral blood. These receptors were obtained from a man aged 50-59 years with acute or convalescent COVID-19.

This clone appeared a few times. The chain combines TRBV28 with TRBJ1-5; D not certain. Germline V CDR1 and CDR2: MDHEN, SYDVKM. The CDR3 consists of 13 residues. Trimming pared 5 bases from V and 1 base from J, leaving 6 bases between. CDR3 protein: CASSGRSNQPQHF. The CDR3 DNA follows: TGTGCCAGCAGTGGTCGGAGCAATCAGCCCCAGCATTTT. Combining the CDR3 with reference TRBV28 and TRBJ1-5 gives the whole variable domain DVKVTQSSRYLVKRTGEKVFLECVQDMDHENMFWYRQDPGLGLRLIYFSYDVKMKEKGDIPEGYSVSREKKERFSLILESASTNQTSMYLCASSGRSNQPQHFGDGTRLSIL.

J is TRBJ2-1 and V is TRBV6-6; TRBD1 aligns across 9 bases. V gave up 5 bases and J gave up 6 bases; unmatched junction bases: 5. The CDR3 has 14 residues. CDR1 is MNHNY, CDR2 SVGAGI, per germline (reference sequence). CDR3 residues: CASSRQGGVNEQFF. In DNA form, the CDR3 reads TGTGCCAGCAGTAGACAGGGGGGGGTCAATGAGCAGTTCTTC.

This chain uses TRBV2 with TRBJ2-1; 8 nucleotides line up with TRBD2. Germline CDR1 SNHLY, CDR2 FYNNEI. Trimming removed 2 bases from V and 6 bases from J; junction bases left unmatched: 3. The length of the CDR3 is 14 residues. The CDR3 sequence is CASSEREGPNEQFF. As DNA, the CDR3 is TGTGCCAGCAGTGAACGGGAGGGCCCCAATGAGCAGTTCTTC.

On this clone itself: The identical CDR3 is also encoded by other nucleotide sequences in the sample. The chain is built from TRBV5-1 and TRBJ2-7, with a tentative D call TRBD2 (6 bases). Germline loops: CDR1 SGHRS, CDR2 YFSETQ. V shed 0 bases and J shed 1 base, with 8 bases lying between them. The CDR3 extends over 14 amino acids. CDR3 in amino acids: CASSLVGGSYEQYF. The CDR3 nucleotides are TGCGCCAGCAGCTTGGTCGGAGGGTCCTACGAGCAGTACTTC.

The chain joins TRBV7-8 to TRBJ2-1; 7 positions match TRBD2. Per germline, CDR1 SGHVS and CDR2 FQNEAQ. The CDR3 totals 15 residues. Trimming at V came to 5 bases and at J to 2 bases, leaving 6 bases not matched to a gene. The CDR3 sequence is CASSTTSATYNEQFF. The CDR3 DNA is TGTGCCAGCAGCACCACTAGCGCGACCTACAATGAGCAGTTCTTC. The whole variable domain, filled in from reference TRBV7-8 and TRBJ2-1, reads GAGVSQSPRYKVAKRGQDVALRCDPISGHVSLFWYQQALGQGPEFLTYFQNEAQLDKSGLPSDRFFAERPEGSVSTLKIQRTQQEDSAVYLCASSTTSATYNEQFFGPGTRLTVL.

V usage is TRBV5-1 and J usage is TRBJ2-7; 8 bases map to TRBD1. V dropped 4 bases and J dropped 7; count of bases not matched to a gene: 7. CDR1 is SGHRS and CDR2 is YFSETQ in the germline V gene. CDR3 length: 13 amino acids. CDR3 nucleotide sequence: TGCGCCAGCAGCAATCAGGGGGCGCGGGAGCAGTACTTC. This sequence encodes CASSNQGAREQYF.

This chain joins TRBV28 and TRBJ2-4; TRBD2 might be the D (6 bases). Trimming removed 8 bases at V and 2 bases at J, with 22 bases between. Germline-derived CDR1 and CDR2 are MDHEN and SYDVKM. This CDR3 has 17 residues. CDR3 region: CASERVEGPGSKNIQYF. For the CDR3, the DNA is TGTGCCAGCGAGCGTGTGGAGGGGCCAGGATCCAAAAACATTCAGTACTTC.

The chain joins TRBV30 to TRBJ1-1, with D unclear. Trimming shortened V by 4 bases and J by 1 base, and 10 bases separated the two germline ends. Germline V gives CDR1 GTSNPN, CDR2 SVGIG (reference sequence). The CDR3 length is 13 residues. The DNA of the CDR3 is TGTGCCTGGAACCCCCTAACGAACACTGAAGCTTTCTTT. Amino acid sequence: CAWNPLTNTEAFF.

This clone appeared a single time. This chain joins TRBV2 and TRBJ2-6; a weak D match, TRBD1 (5 bases). Germline V lookup: CDR1 SNHLY, CDR2 FYNNEI. The V and J ends lost 10 bases and 0 bases respectively, with 7 bases between them. This CDR3 has 13 residues. CDR3 nucleotide sequence: TGTGCCAAACAGGACTCTGGGGCCAACGTCCTGACTTTC. As protein: CAKQDSGANVLTF.

The chain links TRBV9 to TRBJ1-6; tentatively, D is TRBD1 (5 bases). Trimming pared 0 bases from V and 3 bases from J, leaving 10 bases between. This CDR3 contains 16 residues. The V gene's germline CDR1 is SGDLS and CDR2 YYNGEE. The CDR3 reads CASSVEPRGYNSPLHF. The CDR3 DNA follows: TGTGCCAGCAGCGTAGAGCCTAGGGGCTATAATTCACCCCTCCACTTT.

Here the CDR3 reads CASSPDGTVWNYGYTF. CDR3 DNA sequence: TGCGCCAGCAGCCCGGACGGGACAGTCTGGAACTATGGCTACACCTTC. This chain links TRBV5-1 with TRBJ1-2, with 7 bases fitting TRBD1. Germline CDR1 and CDR2: SGHRS and YFSETQ. The CDR3 totals 16 residues. The J segment lost 2 bases and the V segment lost 4 bases, leaving 11 bases of the junction unmatched.

This chain joins TRBV6-5 and TRBJ2-2; 9 bases are shared with TRBD2. The germline V gene has CDR1 MNHEY and CDR2 SVGAGI. V was clipped by 5 bases and J by 7 bases; unmatched bases: 8. The CDR3 spans 15 residues. The CDR3 spells CASSRAGGQGGELFF. CDR3 in DNA: TGTGCCAGCAGTCGAGCGGGAGGTCAAGGCGGGGAGCTGTTTTTT.

The V call is TRBV9, the J call TRBJ2-1; D is possibly TRBD1 (6 bases). The CDR3 length is 15 residues. V was clipped by 1 base and J by 8 bases, with 16 bases between them. Germline-derived CDR1 and CDR2 are SGDLS and YYNGEE. The CDR3 nucleotides are TGTGCCAGCAGCGTATTAAACAGGGAATATGATGAGCAGTTCTTC. This translates into CASSVLNREYDEQFF.

This chain uses TRBV6-5 with TRBJ1-5; D perhaps matches TRBD1 (5 bases). Germline V gives CDR1 MNHEY, CDR2 SVGAGI. There are 15 residues in the CDR3. V was trimmed by 10 bases and J by 0 bases, leaving 16 bases between them. CDR3: CATAGGDYSNQPQHF. DNA of the CDR3: TGTGCCACCGCCGGGGGGGACTATAGCAATCAGCCCCAGCATTTT.